The 10 T cell receptor beta chains below come from one sample, sequenced in a study of shared T cell receptors in the human thymus. Clones were sequenced by immunoSEQ multiplex PCR, and TCRdb holds only the in-frame ones, with some missing. The sample lists under 450,000 clones; 85% to 95% were seen once. Sequencing was done on a sample of thymocytes. The source of these receptors is a human donor.

The genes are TRBV27 and TRBJ1-1; D call uncertain. Germline loops: CDR1 MNHEY, CDR2 SMNVEV (reference sequence). V was clipped by 3 bases and J by 1 base, with 21 bases between them. This CDR3 spans 18 amino acids. The CDR3 nucleotides are TGTGCCAGCAGTTTCCCTTTCAACGGGGTTAGTGGGAACACTGAAGCTTTCTTT. It translates to CASSFPFNGVSGNTEAFF.

CDR3 DNA sequence: TGTGCCATCAGTGAGTCCTCAGTGAACACTGAAGCTTTCTTT. This gives the protein CAISESSVNTEAFF. The chain carries TRBV10-3 and TRBJ1-1; D unresolved. Germline V gives CDR1 ENHRY, CDR2 SYGVKD. This CDR3 is 14 amino acids long. Trimming shortened V by 0 bases and J by 0 bases, and 5 bases separated the two germline ends.

This chain links TRBV15 with TRBJ2-2; 10 positions match TRBD1. CDR3 length: 16 amino acids. Germline CDR1 and CDR2: LNHNV and YYDKDF (reference sequence). Trimming took 4 bases from V and 3 from J; bases not matched to a gene: 5. CDR3 bases: TGTGCCACCAGCACCTCGACAGGGGGCGACACCGGGGAGCTGTTTTTT. This translates into CATSTSTGGDTGELFF.

The chain has TRBV27 and TRBJ2-2; no clear D. Germline CDR1 and CDR2: MNHEY and SMNVEV (reference sequence). V shed 6 bases and J shed 0 bases, with 11 bases lying between them. The CDR3 is made up of 15 amino acids. CDR3 sequence: CASSPTATNTGELFF. CDR3 nucleotides: TGTGCCAGCAGCCCCACAGCTACGAACACCGGGGAGCTGTTTTTT.

This chain uses TRBV7-2 with TRBJ2-7, with TRBD1 matching over 8 bases. Looked up from germline, CDR1 is SGHTA and CDR2 is FQGNSA. The CDR3 is 14 residues long. With 4 bases clipped from V and 5 bases from J, the junction kept 7 bases outside the gene matches. The CDR3 loop reads CASSSVGQGHEQYF. CDR3 bases: TGTGCCAGCAGCTCCGTCGGACAGGGCCACGAGCAGTACTTC.

As regards this clone: The same CDR3 is also encoded by other DNA sequences in this sample. This chain links TRBV9 with TRBJ1-2; no firm D call. V dropped 0 bases and J dropped 4 bases, with 7 bases sitting between them. The V gene's germline CDR1 is SGDLS and CDR2 YYNGEE. The CDR3 has 13 amino acids. The CDR3 reads CASSVVHVYGYTF. The CDR3 DNA sequence: TGTGCCAGCAGCGTAGTTCATGTCTATGGCTACACCTTC.

The genes are TRBV9 and TRBJ2-7, with D possibly matching TRBD1 (5 bases). Germline V gene lookup returns CDR1 SGDLS and CDR2 YYNGEE. The CDR3 is made up of 14 amino acids. With 0 bases removed from V and 2 bases from J, the gap between germline ends came to 9 bases. The CDR3 sequence is CASSVGAGTYEQYF. Here the CDR3 DNA reads TGTGCCAGCAGCGTAGGTGCAGGGACCTACGAGCAGTACTTC.

The chain carries TRBV29-1 and TRBJ2-2; TRBD2 might be the D (6 bases). V was trimmed by 5 bases and J by 13 bases, leaving 11 bases between them. The CDR3 is made up of 10 amino acids. From germline, CDR1 is SQVTM and CDR2 ANQGSEA. The CDR3 coding sequence is TGCAGCGTTTTAAAGGGAGGGCTGTTTTTT. It specifies CSVLKGGLFF.

The V and J genes are TRBV27 and TRBJ2-7; 9 bases line up with TRBD1. The length of the CDR3 is 15 residues. The germline CDR1 and CDR2 sequences are MNHEY and SMNVEV (reference sequence). V gave up 6 bases and J gave up 2 bases; unmatched junction bases: 8. CDR3 sequence reads: CASRNRDRAAYEQYF. CDR3 DNA: TGTGCCAGCAGGAACCGGGACAGGGCCGCCTACGAGCAGTACTTC.

This clone turned up a few times. The chain recombines TRBV27 with TRBJ2-7; unclear D gene. In germline, CDR1 is MNHEY, CDR2 SMNVEV (reference sequence). V lost 3 bases, J lost 2 bases, and 20 bases lay in between. The CDR3 consists of 17 residues. This CDR3 is CASSFVPRKRRPYEQYF. In DNA form, the CDR3 reads TGTGCCAGCAGTTTTGTCCCGAGGAAGCGCCGCCCCTACGAGCAGTACTTC.